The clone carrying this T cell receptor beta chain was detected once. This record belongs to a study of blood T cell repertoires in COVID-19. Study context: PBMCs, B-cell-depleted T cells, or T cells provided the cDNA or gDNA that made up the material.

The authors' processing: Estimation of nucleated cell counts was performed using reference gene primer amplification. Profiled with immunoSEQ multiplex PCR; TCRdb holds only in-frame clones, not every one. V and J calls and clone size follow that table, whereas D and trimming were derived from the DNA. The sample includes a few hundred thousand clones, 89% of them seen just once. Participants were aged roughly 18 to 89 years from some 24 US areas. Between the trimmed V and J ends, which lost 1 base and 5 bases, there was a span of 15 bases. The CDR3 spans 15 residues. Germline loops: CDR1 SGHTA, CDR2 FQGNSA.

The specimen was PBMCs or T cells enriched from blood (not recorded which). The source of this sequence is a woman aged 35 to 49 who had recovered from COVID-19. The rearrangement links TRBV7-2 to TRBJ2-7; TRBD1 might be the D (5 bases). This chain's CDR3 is CASSLVGQGMDEQYF. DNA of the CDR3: TGTGCCAGCAGCTTAGTGGGCCAGGGTATGGACGAGCAGTACTTC.